The count of the clone carrying this TCR beta chain is one. The antigen remains undetermined. These data come from a study of T cell responses to AZD1222 COVID-19 vaccine. Study-wide results and limits: Clonal diversity may have been underestimated, and the donors were mostly white British, with more females than males. Vaccine-related CD4 TCRs covered spike, predominating at 160-218 and 743-854. As reported, nearly half of all spike-specific TCRs target variant regions that are unmutated.

The assay was immunoSEQ multiplex PCR, and TCRdb's table has in-frame clones only and misses some. The table shows about 37,000 clones, with under 90% occurring only once. The origin of this receptor is an adult who received the AZD1222 COVID-19 vaccine. This material consisted of peripheral blood, taken 28 days after the second AZD1222 dose.

The CDR3 coding sequence is TGTGCCAGCAGCGTAGGTGGAGACTTTAGGGTCAATGAGCAGTTCTTC. It encodes CASSVGGDFRVNEQFF. V gene TRBV7-8 combines with J gene TRBJ2-1; D ambiguous. V was clipped by 5 bases and J by 6 bases, with 20 bases between them. The CDR3 extends over 16 amino acids. CDR1 is SGHVS and CDR2 is FQNEAQ in the germline V gene.